The 12 T cell receptor beta chains in this list originate from one sample, sequenced in a study of T cell repertoires in cytomegalovirus infection. No antigens are known for them. TCRdb itself ran the reads through MiXCR, one entry per CDR3 protein. The sample has roughly 27,000 distinct CDR3 sequences, under 20% seen once. Source: CD8+ T cells from cultured PBMCs, taken from culture after CMV antigen stimulation. The origin of the receptors is a human donor in good health (CMV status not recorded). Some clones in this sample may be carry-over from other donors' samples.

The chain links TRBV19 to TRBJ2-1, with 9 bases matching TRBD2. The length of the CDR3 is 16 residues. Unmatched junction bases numbered 13, after V lost 6 bases and J lost 7 bases. Germline assignment: CDR1 LNHDA and CDR2 SQIVND (reference sequence). CDR3 coding DNA: TGTGCCAGTAGCGCTTCCCCGGGACTAGCCCAGAATGAGCAGTTCTTC. Protein: CASSASPGLAQNEQFF.

This clonotype was counted at least ten times. The chain combines TRBV7-2 with TRBJ2-1; 9 bases fit TRBD1. V dropped 5 bases and J dropped 4; count of bases not matched to a gene: 12. Germline V gene lookup returns CDR1 SGHTA and CDR2 FQGNSA. The CDR3 runs 17 residues. The CDR3: CASSKQTTGTGYNEQFF. CDR3 DNA sequence: TGTGCCAGCAGCAAACAAACTACCGGGACAGGGTACAATGAGCAGTTCTTC.

Only a few counts were recorded for this clonotype. The DNA of the CDR3 is TGTGCCAGCAGCTTACCTGGGGACAGTGTCTACGAGCAGTACTTC. It is translated as CASSLPGDSVYEQYF. The chain is built from TRBV7-2 and TRBJ2-7; 7 positions match TRBD1. Germline V gene sequence: CDR1 SGHTA, CDR2 FQGNSA. The V gene end was trimmed by 2 bases and the J gene end by 3 bases; junction bases not matched to a gene: 7. The CDR3 is 15 amino acids.

The chain is built from TRBV6-1 and TRBJ1-2; D uncertain. CDR1 is MNHNS and CDR2 is SASEGT in the germline V gene. V was pared by 2 bases and J by 5 bases, with 15 bases between. This CDR3 spans 15 amino acids. The CDR3 is CASSEFRARGYGYTF. CDR3 coding DNA: TGTGCCAGCAGTGAATTCCGGGCCCGTGGGTATGGCTACACCTTC.

A few counts support this clonotype. The chain recombines TRBV5-1 with TRBJ2-1; D is possibly TRBD1 (6 bases). V was cut by 2 bases and J by 0 bases, with 12 bases left in between. The CDR3 is made up of 16 amino acids. CDR1 is SGHRS, CDR2 YFSETQ, per germline. The DNA of the CDR3 is TGCGCCAGCAGCTTAGGGGGACGGAGCTCCTACAATGAGCAGTTCTTC. Its protein product is CASSLGGRSSYNEQFF.

This clonotype was recorded only once. The chain combines TRBV4-3 with TRBJ2-5, with D perhaps TRBD1 or TRBD2 (6 bases each). V was cut by 0 bases and J by 6 bases, with 14 bases left in between. Germline V gene lookup returns CDR1 LGHNA and CDR2 YSLEER. This CDR3 is built from 15 residues. The CDR3 DNA follows: TGCGCCAGCAGCCAAGAGCTCGGGGGCGCGAAGACCCAGTACTTC. Translating it yields CASSQELGGAKTQYF.

The sample holds a few counts of this clonotype. The chain couples TRBV6-2 or TRBV6-3 to TRBJ2-4; D is unclear. Germline CDR1 MNHEY, CDR2 SVGEGT. V was shortened by 2 bases and J by 10 bases, with 9 bases between the two germline ends. This CDR3 has 12 residues. CDR3 DNA: TGTGCCAGCAGTTACGTCTCAAGGATTCAGTACTTC. Amino acids: CASSYVSRIQYF.

V is TRBV7-3 and J is TRBJ1-5; no reliable D call. CDR1 and CDR2 from the germline V gene are SGHTA and FQGTGA. With 5 bases removed from V and 0 bases from J, the gap between germline ends came to 11 bases. CDR3 length: 15 amino acids. The CDR3 DNA reads as TGTGCCAGCAGCACGGACGGGTATAGCAATCAGCCCCAGCATTTT. Translated: CASSTDGYSNQPQHF.

This chain links TRBV5-6 with TRBJ2-2; D possibly matches TRBD1 or TRBD2 (5 bases each). V was shortened by 6 bases and J by 5 bases, with 14 bases between the two germline ends. CDR1 is SGHDT and CDR2 is YYEEEE in the germline V gene. This CDR3 is 14 amino acids long. In DNA, the CDR3 is TGTGCCAGCAACCGTTGGGACCGGACCGGGGAGCTGTTTTTT. Residues: CASNRWDRTGELFF.

The chain combines TRBV19 with TRBJ1-5; no definite D call. This CDR3 comprises 13 residues. Germline CDR1 and CDR2: LNHDA and SQIVND (reference sequence). Trimming left V 9 bases short and J 0 bases short, with 9 bases between. CDR3: CASGLYSNQPQHF. The CDR3 coding sequence is TGTGCCAGCGGACTGTATAGCAATCAGCCCCAGCATTTT.

The chain recombines TRBV12-3 or TRBV12-4 with TRBJ2-7; TRBD2 matches at 8 bases. The ends lost 3 bases at V and 2 bases at J; junction bases unmatched: 3. The CDR3 has 14 residues. The CDR3 nucleotides are TGTGCCAGCAGTTTGGTAGCGGGGACCTACGAGCAGTACTTC. The encoded protein is CASSLVAGTYEQYF.

This clonotype was detected ten times or more. The V gene is TRBV7-2, the J gene TRBJ1-6, with D possibly matching TRBD1 (5 bases). Between the trimmed V and J ends, which lost 3 bases and 7 bases, there was a span of 19 bases. Germline-derived CDR1 and CDR2 are SGHTA and FQGNSA. The CDR3 extends over 17 amino acids. CDR3 nucleotides: TGTGCCAGCAGCTTGATAGGTGGGGCTTGGAGGAATTCACCCCTCCACTTT. It encodes CASSLIGGAWRNSPLHF.